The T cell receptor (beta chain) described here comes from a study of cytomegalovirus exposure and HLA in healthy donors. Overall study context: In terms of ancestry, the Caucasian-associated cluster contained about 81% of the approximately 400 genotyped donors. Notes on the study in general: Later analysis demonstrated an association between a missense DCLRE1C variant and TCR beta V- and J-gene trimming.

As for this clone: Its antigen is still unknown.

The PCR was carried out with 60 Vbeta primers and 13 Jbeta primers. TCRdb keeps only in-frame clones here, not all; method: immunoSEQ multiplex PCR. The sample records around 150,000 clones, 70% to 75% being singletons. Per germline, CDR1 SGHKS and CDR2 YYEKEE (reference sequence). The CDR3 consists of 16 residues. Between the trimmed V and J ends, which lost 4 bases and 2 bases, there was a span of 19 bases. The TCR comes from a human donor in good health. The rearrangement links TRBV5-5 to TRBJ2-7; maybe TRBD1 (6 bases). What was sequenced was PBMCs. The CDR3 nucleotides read TGTGCCAGCAGCCCCGAGGGGACACAAGGCCCCTACGAGCAGTACTTC. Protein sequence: CASSPEGTQGPYEQYF.